The 9 T cell receptor beta chains listed next were all sequenced from one sample in a study of CD8 T cells in ankylosing spondylitis. Study-wide findings and caveats: In ankylosing spondylitis blood, a motif of about eight highly homologous TCR beta variants appeared characteristic.

These receptors have no known antigen. TCRdb re-analysed the 5' RACE reads in MiXCR, keeping a single row per CDR3 protein. The repertoire has about 220,000 distinct CDR3 sequences, just under 7.5% of them found once; the top ten carry 14%. Sequences were obtained from blood, either unsorted or a sorted T cell fraction (not recorded which). All receptors derive from a male donor with ankylosing spondylitis.

The sample holds many counts of this clonotype. J is TRBJ2-1 and V is TRBV30, with TRBD2 matching 7 bases. Germline trimming cut 4 bases from V and 0 bases from J; bases unmatched to any gene: 9. Germline lookup yields CDR1 GTSNPN and CDR2 SVGIG (reference sequence). The CDR3 is 16 residues long. The CDR3 nucleotides read TGTGCCTGGAATCCTTCGGGGGGACCCTCCTACAATGAGCAGTTCTTC. It is translated as CAWNPSGGPSYNEQFF. The whole variable domain, filled in from reference TRBV30 and TRBJ2-1, reads SQTIHQWPATLVQPVGSPLSLECTVEGTSNPNLYWYRQAAGRGLQLLFYSVGIGQISSEVPQNLSASRPQDRQFILSSKKLLLSDSGFYLCAWNPSGGPSYNEQFFGPGTRLTVL.

This clonotype occurred many times. This CDR3 reads CASSYSSVNIQYF. In DNA, the CDR3 is TGTGCCAGCAGTTACAGTTCGGTCAACATTCAGTACTTC. V and J are TRBV6-5 and TRBJ2-4; D is unclear. The CDR3 covers 13 residues. CDR1 and CDR2 from the germline V gene are MNHEY and SVGAGI. The V gene lost 2 bases and the J gene lost 7 bases, with 9 bases spanning the gap.

This clonotype appeared many times. The chain links TRBV27 to TRBJ2-5; 10 bases agree with TRBD2. Trimming took 7 bases from V and 7 from J; bases not matched to a gene: 6. Per the germline V gene, CDR1 is MNHEY and CDR2 is SMNVEV (reference sequence). This CDR3 has 13 residues. The CDR3 sequence is CASKSGGEVTQYF. CDR3 coding DNA: TGTGCCAGCAAAAGCGGGGGGGAGGTGACCCAGTACTTC.

This clonotype was counted between two and nine times. V gene TRBV5-1 combines with J gene TRBJ2-7, with D perhaps assigned TRBD1 or TRBD2 (5 bases each). Trimming shortened V by 4 bases and J by 3 bases, and 17 bases separated the two germline ends. Looked up from germline, CDR1 is SGHRS and CDR2 is YFSETQ. This CDR3 has 15 residues. This chain's CDR3 is CASSEGRNGLYEQYF. Here the CDR3 DNA reads TGCGCCAGCAGCGAGGGGAGAAACGGCCTCTACGAGCAGTACTTC. Complete variable domain (other parts from reference TRBV5-1 and TRBJ2-7): KAGVTQTPRYLIKTRGQQVTLSCSPISGHRSVSWYQQTPGQGLQFLFEYFSETQRNKGNFPGRFSGRQFSNSRSEMNVSTLELGDSALYLCASSEGRNGLYEQYFGPGTRLTVT.

The sample holds a few counts of this clonotype. The V gene is TRBV7-6, the J gene TRBJ1-5, with D unclear. Trimming removed 2 bases from V and 1 base from J, with 3 bases in between. Germline CDR1 is SGHVS and CDR2 is FNYEAQ. The length of the CDR3 is 13 residues. The CDR3 DNA sequence: TGTGCCAGCAGCTTACAGAGCAATCAGCCCCAGCATTTT. This gives the protein CASSLQSNQPQHF.

In this sample, this clonotype turned up a few times. The rearrangement uses TRBV10-3 and TRBJ2-5; unclear D gene. V shed 2 bases and J shed 0 bases, with 10 bases lying between them. This CDR3 has 15 residues. The V gene's germline CDR1 is ENHRY and CDR2 SYGVKD. Here the CDR3 DNA reads TGTGCCATCAGTGAGACTCATACGTACCAAGAGACCCAGTACTTC. Translation gives CAISETHTYQETQYF.

This clonotype has at least ten counts. The V gene is TRBV12-3 or TRBV12-4, the J gene TRBJ2-1, with TRBD1 identical over 10 bases. The CDR3 extends over 16 amino acids. With 7 bases clipped from V and 5 bases from J, the junction kept 11 bases outside the gene matches. The CDR3 reads CASTHLGTGVHNEQFF. CDR3 in DNA: TGTGCCAGCACGCATCTTGGGACAGGGGTCCACAATGAGCAGTTCTTC.

This clonotype was observed many times. This chain connects TRBV5-5 to TRBJ1-2, with D tentatively TRBD1 (6 bases). The germline gives CDR1 SGHKS, CDR2 YYEKEE (reference sequence). V was trimmed by 4 bases and J by 4 bases, leaving 20 bases between them. This CDR3 spans 16 amino acids. The CDR3 nucleotides read TGTGCCAGCAGCACCGGACAGTCGTCTCTCCTCTATGGCTACACCTTC. Translated: CASSTGQSSLLYGYTF. The whole variable domain, filled in from reference TRBV5-5 and TRBJ1-2, reads DAGVTQSPTHLIKTRGQQVTLRCSPISGHKSVSWYQQVLGQGPQFIFQYYEKEERGRGNFPDRFSARQFPNYSSELNVNALLLGDSALYLCASSTGQSSLLYGYTFGSGTRLTVV.

This clonotype was counted many times. The CDR3 protein is CASSLVTPGRGNTIYF. CDR3 nucleotides: TGTGCCAGCAGCTTAGTTACCCCTGGTCGCGGAAACACCATATATTTT. The J gene is TRBJ1-3, the V gene TRBV7-9; D unclear. Germline V lookup: CDR1 SEHNR, CDR2 FQNEAQ (reference sequence). This CDR3 contains 16 residues. V was shortened by 1 base and J by 4 bases, with 14 bases between the two germline ends.